What follows are 20 T cell receptor beta chains derived from one specimen sequenced in a study of T cell responses to AZD1222 COVID-19 vaccine. Produced via immunoSEQ multiplex PCR; TCRdb's table is partial and in-frame only. The sample shows about 150,000 clones, about 92% of them seen only once. The specimen comprised peripheral blood, sampled on day 0 of AZD1222 vaccination. All receptors come from an adult in good health.

The J gene is TRBJ2-7, the V gene TRBV3-1 (or the pseudogene TRBV3-2), with D perhaps matching TRBD1 or TRBD2 (5 bases each). Trimming took off 1 base at V and 0 bases at J, with 10 bases between the two ends. CDR3 length equals 15 residues. Germline V gene lookup returns CDR1 LGHDT and CDR2 YNNKEL (reference sequence). The CDR3 DNA reads as TGTGCCAGCAGCCAAGGTGGGACCGGCTCCTACGAGCAGTACTTC. Residues: CASSQGGTGSYEQYF.

The chain links TRBV6-1 to TRBJ1-1; possible D gene TRBD1, 5 bases. Germline-derived CDR1 and CDR2 are MNHNS and SASEGT. This CDR3 comprises 14 residues. V was trimmed by 2 bases and J by 6 bases, leaving 13 bases between them. The DNA of the CDR3 is TGTGCCAGCAGTGAAATGTCGGGGGTGGCTGAAGCTTTCTTT. As protein: CASSEMSGVAEAFF.

The genes are TRBV5-6 and TRBJ2-1; no clear D gene. V dropped 0 bases and J dropped 8 bases, with 12 bases sitting between them. Germline V gene sequence: CDR1 SGHDT, CDR2 YYEEEE. The CDR3 has 14 amino acids. DNA for the CDR3: TGTGCCAGCAGCTTGGGGAGACCTTCCGATGAGCAGTTCTTC. Amino acid sequence: CASSLGRPSDEQFF.

This clone was counted a single time. CDR3 sequence reads: CASSLQGDQPQHF. In DNA form, the CDR3 reads TGTGCCAGCAGTTTACAGGGAGATCAGCCCCAGCATTTT. The chain is built from TRBV28 and TRBJ1-5, with D possibly being TRBD1 (5 bases). Looked up from germline, CDR1 is MDHEN and CDR2 is SYDVKM. Trimming took 2 bases from V and 5 from J, leaving 7 bases between them. The CDR3 totals 13 residues.

Of note for this clone: Other DNA sequences in this specimen translate into the identical CDR3. The chain's CDR3 is CASSWTSGGAETQYF. The DNA of the CDR3 is TGTGCCAGCAGTTGGACTAGCGGGGGGGCAGAGACCCAGTACTTC. The V and J genes are TRBV6-2 or TRBV6-3 and TRBJ2-5, with TRBD2 identical over 15 bases. V gave up 4 bases and J gave up 4 bases; unmatched junction bases: 1. Germline CDR1 and CDR2: MNHEY and SVGEGT. This CDR3 spans 15 amino acids.

V usage is TRBV30 and J usage is TRBJ1-1; D is unclear. Germline CDR1 reads GTSNPN; CDR2 reads SVGIG (reference sequence). V shed 3 bases and J shed 7 bases, with 18 bases lying between them. This CDR3 comprises 14 residues. The DNA for the CDR3 is TGTGCCTGGAGCCCCCCCCGCACGGGCCTTGAAGCTTTCTTT. Its protein product is CAWSPPRTGLEAFF. The whole variable domain, filled in from reference TRBV30 and TRBJ1-1, reads SQTIHQWPATLVQPVGSPLSLECTVEGTSNPNLYWYRQAAGRGLQLLFYSVGIGQISSEVPQNLSASRPQDRQFILSSKKLLLSDSGFYLCAWSPPRTGLEAFFGQGTRLTVV.

The chain couples TRBV7-9 to TRBJ1-1; D uncertain. V was pared by 2 bases and J by 3 bases, with 19 bases between. Germline assignment: CDR1 SEHNR and CDR2 FQNEAQ (reference sequence). This CDR3 has 17 residues. The CDR3 coding sequence is TGTGCCAGCAGCTTAAGACCTTTAGCCCCCCCGGACACTGAAGCTTTCTTT. Its translation: CASSLRPLAPPDTEAFF.

This chain links TRBV30 with TRBJ2-5; D uncertain. V shed 4 bases and J shed 0 bases, with 9 bases lying between them. The germline V gene has CDR1 GTSNPN and CDR2 SVGIG (reference sequence). The CDR3 covers 13 residues. CDR3 nucleotides: TGTGCCTGGAATTGGGCAAACCAAGAGACCCAGTACTTC. It encodes CAWNWANQETQYF.

This chain connects TRBV27 to TRBJ2-6; TRBD2 matches 7 bases. Per germline, CDR1 MNHEY and CDR2 SMNVEV (reference sequence). The length of the CDR3 is 19 residues. V lost 2 bases to trimming and J lost 1 base; unmatched junction nucleotides: 11. The CDR3 spells CASSLREGFAASGANVLTF. The DNA for the CDR3 is TGTGCCAGCAGTTTAAGGGAGGGGTTCGCGGCGTCTGGGGCCAACGTCCTGACTTTC.

V and J are TRBV10-3 and TRBJ1-2, with D possibly being TRBD1 (5 bases). Trimming cost V 8 bases and J 1 base, with 17 bases left between them. The germline gives CDR1 ENHRY, CDR2 SYGVKD. The CDR3 is made up of 15 amino acids. The CDR3 DNA reads as TGTGCCATCTCGGAGGCAGGGAATAATAACTATGGCTACACCTTC. Its translation: CAISEAGNNNYGYTF.

The chain combines TRBV5-5 with TRBJ1-5, with a weak D call TRBD1 (5 bases). CDR3 length: 15 amino acids. V gave up 3 bases and J gave up 5 bases, with 15 bases separating them. Germline values: CDR1 SGHKS, CDR2 YYEKEE (reference sequence). In DNA form, the CDR3 reads TGTGCCAGCAGCTGGGGGGAGGGGCTTTATCAGCCCCAGCATTTT. Protein: CASSWGEGLYQPQHF.

The rearrangement links TRBV27 to TRBJ2-7; maybe TRBD1 (6 bases). V lost 4 bases, J lost 3 bases, and 16 bases lay in between. The CDR3 extends over 15 amino acids. In germline, CDR1 is MNHEY, CDR2 SMNVEV (reference sequence). The CDR3 nucleotides are TGTGCCAGCAGTTCCCCCGTTACAGGGATCTACGAGCAGTACTTC. Its translation is CASSSPVTGIYEQYF.

CDR3 nucleotides: TGTGCCAGCAGTCTGGCCCTCTCTGGAAACACCATATATTTT. Its protein product is CASSLALSGNTIYF. The gene calls are TRBV6-5 and TRBJ1-3; D is unclear. The ends were cut back, 5 bases at V and 0 bases at J, with 8 bases in the middle. The CDR3 is 14 residues long. The germline gives CDR1 MNHEY, CDR2 SVGAGI.

The chain carries TRBV4-2 and TRBJ2-7; 8 nucleotides match TRBD1. This CDR3 contains 15 residues. Germline CDR1 LGHNA, CDR2 YNFKEQ. J gave up 3 bases and V 5 bases, and 9 bases lay outside the gene matches. CDR3 amino acids: CASSRPGGASYEQYF. The CDR3 DNA reads as TGTGCCAGCAGCAGACCAGGGGGCGCGAGCTACGAGCAGTACTTC.

The DNA for the CDR3 is TGTGCCAGCAGCACCTACAGGGTCTCTGGAAACACCATATATTTT. It translates to CASSTYRVSGNTIYF. This chain links TRBV7-9 with TRBJ1-3; D is perhaps TRBD1 (6 bases). V was pared by 5 bases and J by 0 bases, with 11 bases between. CDR1 is SEHNR, CDR2 FQNEAQ, per germline (reference sequence). The CDR3 is made up of 15 amino acids. The whole variable domain, filled in from reference TRBV7-9 and TRBJ1-3, reads DTGVSQNPRHKITKRGQNVTFRCDPISEHNRLYWYRQTLGQGPEFLTYFQNEAQLEKSRLLSDRFSAERPKGSFSTLEIQRTEQGDSAMYLCASSTYRVSGNTIYFGEGSWLTVV.

This chain uses TRBV5-6 with TRBJ1-1; no firm D call. From germline, CDR1 is SGHDT and CDR2 YYEEEE. The CDR3 covers 13 residues. V lost 0 bases to trimming and J lost 8 bases, with 11 bases between them. CDR3 DNA sequence: TGTGCCAGCAGCTTGGGAACCCTAGGAGAAGCTTTCTTT. Residues: CASSLGTLGEAFF. The whole variable domain, filled in from reference TRBV5-6 and TRBJ1-1, reads DAGVTQSPTHLIKTRGQQVTLRCSPKSGHDTVSWYQQALGQGPQFIFQYYEEEERQRGNFPDRFSGHQFPNYSSELNVNALLLGDSALYLCASSLGTLGEAFFGQGTRLTVV.

The V gene is TRBV13, the J gene TRBJ2-3; D possibly corresponds to TRBD1 (6 bases). Germline CDR1 and CDR2: PRHDT and FYEKMQ (reference sequence). Between the trimmed V and J ends, which lost 0 bases and 2 bases, there was a span of 12 bases. The CDR3 has 16 residues. CDR3 sequence (DNA): TGTGCCAGCAGCTTAGGCAGGGGTTCAATCACAGATACGCAGTATTTT. Protein sequence: CASSLGRGSITDTQYF.

The genes are TRBV3-1 (or the pseudogene TRBV3-2) and TRBJ1-4, with no clear D. CDR1 is LGHDT, CDR2 YNNKEL, per germline (reference sequence). The CDR3 has 11 residues. V lost 4 bases to trimming and J lost 11 bases, with 8 bases between them. This chain's CDR3 is CASSLGVKLFF. Written as DNA, the CDR3 is TGTGCCAGCAGCCTTGGGGTGAAACTGTTTTTT.

The V gene is TRBV7-3, the J gene TRBJ1-1, with D maybe TRBD1 (5 bases). Trimming shortened V by 5 bases and J by 10 bases, and 17 bases separated the two germline ends. The CDR3 extends over 13 amino acids. The V gene's germline CDR1 is SGHTA and CDR2 FQGTGA. CDR3 residues: CASSLGPGEGAFF. CDR3 nucleotide sequence: TGTGCCAGCAGCCTGGGGCCGGGGGAAGGAGCTTTCTTT.

The rearrangement joins TRBV2 to TRBJ1-1; TRBD1 is a possible D gene (5 bases). CDR1 is SNHLY, CDR2 FYNNEI, per germline. Trimming stripped 6 bases from V and 3 bases from J, with 26 bases between. The CDR3 extends over 18 amino acids. The CDR3 coding sequence is TGTGCCAGCAGCCCTATAGGCAGGGCTCTCGGGGAGGACACTGAAGCTTTCTTT. It yields the protein CASSPIGRALGEDTEAFF.